This T cell receptor beta chain was sequenced in a study of shared clonotypes between healthy human individuals. Concerning this clone itself: As yet, its antigen is unknown.

V lost 1 base, J lost 6 bases, and 10 bases stayed unmatched. In germline, CDR1 is LNHNV, CDR2 YYDKDF (reference sequence). The CDR3 totals 16 residues. Data came from immunoSEQ multiplex PCR; TCRdb stores just in-frame clones and leaves some out. Among some 2,500,000 clones listed, 80% to 95% were seen once. Overall study results and limits: Deeper or shallower sequencing was expected to change how clonotypes are shared among donors.

V and J are TRBV15 and TRBJ2-7, with TRBD2 matching 9 bases. What was sequenced was naive CD4+ T cells from PBMCs. Subset specified: CD45RA+ positively selected. This TCR derives from a man aged 18 to 29 in good health. Some clones in this sample may be carry-over from other donors' samples. Written as DNA, the CDR3 is TGTGCCACCAGCAGAGTAAAGGCTAGCGGGAATTCCGAGCAGTACTTC. Its protein product is CATSRVKASGNSEQYF.